These 29 T cell receptor beta chains came from one sample sequenced in a study of read filtering for tumor transcriptome and immune sequencing. The library was built from about 400 ng RNA with molecular barcoded adaptors for alpha/delta and beta/gamma chains. Each CDR3 protein is one row after TCRdb ran MiXCR on the reads. The repertoire holds 100,000 to 150,000 distinct CDR3 sequences, with roughly 13% as singletons. The sample taken for sequencing was a population of CD138-negative cells sorted from bone marrow. The receptor set was obtained from a donor aged 40 or over with multiple myeloma.

This chain joins TRBV5-1 and TRBJ1-6; the D is unclear. The germline V gene encodes CDR1 SGHRS and CDR2 YFSETQ. This CDR3 has 13 amino acids. V was pared by 4 bases and J by 4 bases, with 6 bases between. CDR3 sequence reads: CASSPDYNSPLHF. DNA for the CDR3: TGCGCCAGCAGCCCGGATTATAATTCACCCCTCCACTTT. The complete variable domain, with remaining parts taken from reference TRBV5-1 and TRBJ1-6, reads KAGVTQTPRYLIKTRGQQVTLSCSPISGHRSVSWYQQTPGQGLQFLFEYFSETQRNKGNFPGRFSGRQFSNSRSEMNVSTLELGDSALYLCASSPDYNSPLHFGNGTRLTVT.

This clonotype came up many times. The chain carries TRBV5-5 and TRBJ2-5; D gene uncertain. The V end lost 6 bases, the J end lost 0 bases, and 6 bases lay between the germline ends. The germline CDR1 and CDR2 sequences are SGHKS and YYEKEE (reference sequence). The CDR3 spans 12 residues. CDR3 nucleotide sequence: TGTGCCAGCACAGAGAACCAAGAGACCCAGTACTTC. The encoded protein is CASTENQETQYF.

This clonotype was seen at least ten times. The chain carries TRBV29-1 and TRBJ1-1; D is unclear. The germline gives CDR1 SQVTM, CDR2 ANQGSEA. The CDR3 has 12 residues. Trimming removed 7 bases at V and 1 base at J, with 10 bases between. This chain's CDR3 is CSATITNTEAFF. The CDR3, as DNA: TGCAGCGCCACGATCACGAACACTGAAGCTTTCTTT.

Many counts were recorded for this clonotype. The chain links TRBV6-2 or TRBV6-3 to TRBJ2-1, with D possibly matching TRBD2 (6 bases). Trimming left V 5 bases short and J 14 bases short, with 28 bases between. From germline, CDR1 is MNHEY and CDR2 SVGEGT. CDR3 length: 16 amino acids. CDR3 sequence reads: CASSPPFSGPSKIKFF. The CDR3 nucleotides are TGTGCCAGCAGTCCCCCGTTTAGCGGTCCATCGAAGATAAAGTTCTTC.

With regard to this clonotype: A much larger clone differs from this one at a single base, so this may be a read error. The genes are TRBV2 and TRBJ2-2; 7 bases match TRBD2. From germline, CDR1 is SNHLY and CDR2 FYNNEI. There are 15 residues in the CDR3. Trimming took 4 bases from V and 5 from J; bases not matched to a gene: 7. The CDR3 sequence is CASSARDGGTGELFF. The CDR3 bases are TGTGCCAGCAGTGCGAGGGACGGGGGGACCGGGGAGCTGTTTTTT.

This clonotype occurred many times. This rearrangement joins TRBV14 to TRBJ2-3, with 8 bases fitting TRBD1. This CDR3 has 13 amino acids. Germline loops: CDR1 SGHDN, CDR2 FVKESK. Trimming cost V 4 bases and J 8 bases; bases outside gene matches: 5. CDR3 amino acids: CASSPGGGATQYF. The CDR3 DNA reads as TGTGCCAGCAGCCCAGGGGGCGGCGCTACGCAGTATTTT.

Comment on this clonotype: Sequence at one end of the junction differs from germline and may be a read error. This rearrangement joins TRBV7-9 to TRBJ2-1; 7 bases line up with TRBD1. The CDR3 spans 15 residues. From germline, CDR1 is SEHNR and CDR2 FQNEAQ (reference sequence). This CDR3 is CASSQRGPKYNEEFF. CDR3 DNA: TGTGCTAGCAGCCAGAGGGGGCCGAAGTACAATGAGGAGTTCTTC.

This clonotype was found many times. The chain is built from TRBV3-1 and TRBJ2-2, with D uncertain. This CDR3 contains 15 residues. Trimming removed 2 bases from V and 0 bases from J, with 7 bases in between. Germline V gene sequence: CDR1 LGHDT, CDR2 YNNKEL (reference sequence). The CDR3 DNA is TGTGCCAGCAGCCAAAATCCGACGAACACCGGGGAGCTGTTTTTT. It codes for CASSQNPTNTGELFF.

Ten or more counts support this clonotype. The V gene is TRBV29-1, the J gene TRBJ1-2, with a weak D call TRBD1 (5 bases). CDR3 length equals 11 residues. The V end lost 7 bases, the J end lost 4 bases, and 10 bases lay between the germline ends. Germline V CDR1 and CDR2: SQVTM, ANQGSEA. CDR3 sequence: CSEGGAYGYTF. The CDR3 nucleotides are TGCAGCGAGGGCGGGGCCTATGGCTACACCTTC.

This clonotype was recorded at least ten times. The genes are TRBV9 and TRBJ1-5; D call uncertain. The CDR3 is made up of 15 amino acids. Trimming took off 0 bases at V and 0 bases at J, with 7 bases between the two ends. The germline V gene encodes CDR1 SGDLS and CDR2 YYNGEE. The CDR3 nucleotides read TGTGCCAGCAGCGTAGACGGTTATAGCAATCAGCCCCAGCATTTT. Translation gives CASSVDGYSNQPQHF. The full variable domain, its missing parts supplied by reference TRBV9 and TRBJ1-5, is DSGVTQTPKHLITATGQRVTLRCSPRSGDLSVYWYQQSLDQGLQFLIQYYNGEERAKGNILERFSAQQFPDLHSELNLSSLELGDSALYFCASSVDGYSNQPQHFGDGTRLSIL.

The V and J genes are TRBV7-2 and TRBJ1-3, with TRBD1 identical over 9 bases. Trimming removed 2 bases from V and 3 bases from J; junction bases left unmatched: 5. Germline loops: CDR1 SGHTA, CDR2 FQGNSA. The CDR3 extends over 16 amino acids. The CDR3 nucleotides read TGTGCCAGCAGCTTATTGGGACAGGGCGATGGAAACACCATATATTTT. Amino acid sequence: CASSLLGQGDGNTIYF. Full variable domain (outside the CDR3, taken from reference TRBV7-2 and TRBJ1-3): GAGVSQSPSNKVTEKGKDVELRCDPISGHTALYWYRQSLGQGLEFLIYFQGNSAPDKSGLPSDRFSAERTGGSVSTLTIQRTQQEDSAVYLCASSLLGQGDGNTIYFGEGSWLTVV.

This clonotype was seen repeatedly, ten times or more. This chain connects TRBV2 to TRBJ2-1; 7 positions match TRBD2. After removal of 6 bases from V and 5 bases from J, the junction contained 7 bases not matched to a gene. Germline CDR1 and CDR2: SNHLY and FYNNEI. This CDR3 has 14 amino acids. The CDR3 DNA reads as TGTGCCAGCAGGCCCGGGACTACGAACAATGAGCAGTTCTTC. Encoded protein: CASRPGTTNNEQFF.

This clonotype occurred many times. This chain joins TRBV18 and TRBJ2-7; tentatively, D is TRBD1 (6 bases). V was pared by 3 bases and J by 7 bases, with 16 bases between. The V gene's germline CDR1 is KGHSH and CDR2 LQKENI. This CDR3 contains 14 residues. CDR3 region: CASSPEDSKSEQYF. The CDR3 DNA sequence: TGTGCCAGCTCACCTGAGGACAGCAAAAGTGAGCAGTACTTC.

With respect to this clonotype: It may be a read error: a sequence one base away is much more abundant. Because the CDR3 is missing its conserved closing phenylalanine or tryptophan, this is likely a read error. This rearrangement joins TRBV29-1 to TRBJ1-2; D is ambiguous. Between the trimmed V and J ends, which lost 3 bases and 8 bases, there was a span of 16 bases. The CDR3 has 13 amino acids. The germline V gene has CDR1 SQVTM and CDR2 ANQGSEA. Written as DNA, the CDR3 is TGCAGCGTTGATTTGTCTGGGTCGGACGGCTACACCTCC. Amino acid sequence: CSVDLSGSDGYTS.

Regarding this clonotype: It is likely a read error: a sequence one base away is far more abundant. V and J are TRBV7-6 and TRBJ2-1, with 7 bases identical to TRBD2. Per the germline V gene, CDR1 is SGHVS and CDR2 is FNYEAQ. CDR3 size: 17 residues. Germline trimming cut 4 bases from V and 1 base from J; bases unmatched to any gene: 10. CDR3 sequence reads: CASSSTRLAPSYNEQFF. In DNA form, the CDR3 reads TGTGCCAGCAGCTCTACCCGACTAGCACCATCCTACAATGAGCAGTTCTTC.

This clonotype was detected ten times or more. V and J are TRBV4-1 and TRBJ1-3, with D tentatively TRBD1 (5 bases). The germline gives CDR1 MGHRA, CDR2 YSYEKL. V was shortened by 4 bases and J by 0 bases, with 10 bases between the two germline ends. CDR3 size: 15 residues. The CDR3 nucleotides read TGCGCCAGCAGCCTGAGTGACAGCTCTGGAAACACCATATATTTT. Protein: CASSLSDSSGNTIYF.

This clonotype has ten or more counts. The chain recombines TRBV19 with TRBJ2-5; maybe TRBD2 (5 bases). The ends were cut back, 5 bases at V and 2 bases at J, with 15 bases in the middle. The CDR3 runs 15 residues. CDR1 LNHDA and CDR2 SQIVND come from the germline V gene (reference sequence). The CDR3 here is CASSQLGSGQETQYF. The CDR3 DNA is TGTGCCAGTAGTCAACTCGGCAGCGGACAAGAGACCCAGTACTTC.

This clonotype was found many times. This chain connects TRBV6-1 to TRBJ1-1; D is ambiguous. CDR3 length: 11 amino acids. V shed 8 bases and J shed 7 bases, with 11 bases lying between them. Per the germline V gene, CDR1 is MNHNS and CDR2 is SASEGT. DNA for the CDR3: TGTGCCAGCCAAATCGCCTATGAAGCTTTCTTT. This encodes CASQIAYEAFF.

This clonotype was observed many times. The chain carries TRBV20-1 and TRBJ2-7, with D unresolved. CDR3 length: 12 amino acids. Per germline, CDR1 DFQATT and CDR2 SNEGSKA (reference sequence). The ends were cut back, 3 bases at V and 1 base at J, with 7 bases in the middle. CDR3 bases: TGCAGTGCTAGCCAACAGTCCTACGAGCAGTACTTC. This gives the protein CSASQQSYEQYF.

This clonotype showed up many times. This sequence joins TRBV20-1 and TRBJ1-3, with D tentatively TRBD1 (6 bases). The germline V gene encodes CDR1 DFQATT and CDR2 SNEGSKA (reference sequence). Between the trimmed V and J ends, which lost 6 bases and 2 bases, there was a span of 17 bases. CDR3 size: 15 residues. CDR3 coding DNA: TGCAGTGCGGAACTTCCAGGGGCCCCTGGAAACACCATATATTTT. This sequence encodes CSAELPGAPGNTIYF.

This clonotype was detected ten times or more. This chain connects TRBV7-3 to TRBJ2-2; 8 bases align to TRBD1. The germline V gene has CDR1 SGHTA and CDR2 FQGTGA. Losses at the gene ends were 6 bases for V and 5 bases for J; bases not matched to a gene: 8. The CDR3 spans 15 residues. As DNA, the CDR3 is TGTGCCAGCAGGGGCGGACAGGGACATACCGGGGAGCTGTTTTTT. Translated: CASRGGQGHTGELFF.

A remark on this clonotype: Since a much larger clone is just one base distant, this may be a read error. The rearrangement links TRBV12-3 or TRBV12-4 to TRBJ2-1; D not resolved. This CDR3 has 12 amino acids. V lost 7 bases, J lost 9 bases, and 13 bases lay in between. The CDR3 DNA is TGTGCCAGCACTAAAGCTCGCAGTGAGCAGTTCTTC. It encodes CASTKARSEQFF.

This clonotype showed up many times. J is TRBJ2-7 and V is TRBV10-3; D gene unclear. From germline, CDR1 is ENHRY and CDR2 SYGVKD. V shed 3 bases and J shed 2 bases, with 8 bases lying between them. The CDR3 totals 13 residues. CDR3 DNA sequence: TGTGCCATCAGTGAAGGCGGTACCTACGAGCAGTACTTC. Its protein is CAISEGGTYEQYF.

The genes are TRBV7-2 and TRBJ2-2; 7 bases fit TRBD2. Trimming at V came to 6 bases and at J to 7 bases, leaving 11 bases not matched to a gene. The CDR3 sequence is 15 residues long. The germline CDR1 and CDR2 sequences are SGHTA and FQGNSA. For the CDR3, the DNA is TGTGCCAGCAGACAAATTCTCGGACTAGACGGGGAGCTGTTTTTT. Amino acid sequence: CASRQILGLDGELFF. Full variable domain (rest looked up from reference TRBV7-2 and TRBJ2-2): GAGVSQSPSNKVTEKGKDVELRCDPISGHTALYWYRQSLGQGLEFLIYFQGNSAPDKSGLPSDRFSAERTGGSVSTLTIQRTQQEDSAVYLCASRQILGLDGELFFGEGSRLTVL.

At least ten counts were recorded for this clonotype. The V gene is TRBV20-1, the J gene TRBJ2-2, with a possible D match to TRBD2 (7 bases). This CDR3 contains 14 residues. Trimming left V 3 bases short and J 5 bases short, with 13 bases between. Germline CDR1 and CDR2: DFQATT and SNEGSKA (reference sequence). CDR3 protein: CSARRGGRTGELFF. DNA for the CDR3: TGCAGTGCTAGGAGGGGGGGAAGGACCGGGGAGCTGTTTTTT.

On this clonotype: Just one base apart from a much larger clone, this may be a read error. The conserved closing phenylalanine or tryptophan is absent in this CDR3, likely reflecting a read error. V usage is TRBV12-3 or TRBV12-4 and J usage is TRBJ2-1; either TRBD1 or TRBD2 may fit D (5 bases each). Deletions cut 4 bases from V and 4 bases from J, with 14 bases between. This CDR3 region has 15 residues. In nucleotides, the CDR3 is TGTGCCAGCAGTTCACCCCCGGGGCATTACAATGAGCAGTTCTCC. Translation gives CASSSPPGHYNEQFS.

This clonotype was recorded many times. The CDR3 protein is CAWRGSGGYNEQFF. The CDR3 DNA follows: TGTGCCTGGAGAGGGAGCGGCGGATACAATGAGCAGTTCTTC. The rearrangement uses TRBV30 and TRBJ2-1; a possible D gene is TRBD2 (5 bases). CDR3 length: 14 residues. Looked up from germline, CDR1 is GTSNPN and CDR2 is SVGIG (reference sequence). Trimming removed 3 bases from V and 4 bases from J, with 13 bases in between. Full variable domain (missing parts from reference TRBV30 and TRBJ2-1): SQTIHQWPATLVQPVGSPLSLECTVEGTSNPNLYWYRQAAGRGLQLLFYSVGIGQISSEVPQNLSASRPQDRQFILSSKKLLLSDSGFYLCAWRGSGGYNEQFFGPGTRLTVL.

The table lists this clonotype with many counts. The rearrangement uses TRBV12-3 or TRBV12-4 and TRBJ2-3; TRBD2 matches 9 bases. Losses at the gene ends were 0 bases for V and 2 bases for J; bases not matched to a gene: 6. CDR3 length: 17 residues. The CDR3 spells CASSLASTSGNTDTQYF. As DNA, the CDR3 is TGTGCCAGCAGTTTAGCGTCGACTAGCGGAAACACAGATACGCAGTATTTT.

This clonotype occurred many times. The rearrangement uses TRBV6-5 and TRBJ2-3, with 10 positions matching TRBD2. Germline V gene sequence: CDR1 MNHEY, CDR2 SVGAGI. The CDR3 spans 15 residues. The V and J ends lost 6 bases and 3 bases, in that order; junction bases with no gene match: 6. The CDR3 bases are TGTGCCAGCAGGGAGAGCGGGGGGGCTACAGATACGCAGTATTTT. It is translated as CASRESGGATDTQYF.